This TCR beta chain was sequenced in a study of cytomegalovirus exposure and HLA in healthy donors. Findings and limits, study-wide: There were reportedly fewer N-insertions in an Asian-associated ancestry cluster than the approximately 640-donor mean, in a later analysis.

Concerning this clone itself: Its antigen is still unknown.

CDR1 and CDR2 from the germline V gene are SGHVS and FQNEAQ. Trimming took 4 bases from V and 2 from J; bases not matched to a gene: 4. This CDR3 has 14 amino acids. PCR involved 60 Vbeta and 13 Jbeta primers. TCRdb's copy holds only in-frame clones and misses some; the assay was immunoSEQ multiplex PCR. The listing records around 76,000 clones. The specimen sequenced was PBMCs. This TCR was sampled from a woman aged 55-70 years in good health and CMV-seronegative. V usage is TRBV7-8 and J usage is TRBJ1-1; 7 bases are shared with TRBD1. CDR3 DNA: TGTGCCAGCAGCTCCGGGACAGTCAACACTGAAGCTTTCTTT. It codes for CASSSGTVNTEAFF.